One sample yielded the 16 T cell receptor beta chains listed below, sequenced in a study of T cells in localized non-small cell lung cancer (TCRdb year 2020). To prepare the library, the immunoSEQ multiplex PCR assay was applied. The table was pulled from immuneACCESS by TCRdb, which kept in-frame rearrangements only. Such tables lose some clones; where checked, under half of the loss comes from unresolved V genes, and the rest has no known cause. Within this sample are roughly 53,000 clones, with roughly 83% of them counted one time only. The leading ten clones occupy about a sixth of the sample. The sequencing here drew on peripheral blood mononuclear cells, taken before any cancer treatment. Receptor source: a man aged 35 to 69 with stage III lung adenocarcinoma.

A remark on this clone: A much larger clone lies one base from this, so it may be a read error. The same CDR3 arises from other DNA sequences in this sample as well. The chain links TRBV6-6 to TRBJ2-7; D is unresolved. V was pared by 2 bases and J by 4 bases, with 3 bases between. Per germline, CDR1 MNHNY and CDR2 SVGAGI (reference sequence). The length of the CDR3 is 11 residues. This CDR3 is CASSYQYEQYF. Here the CDR3 DNA reads TGTGCCAGCAGTTACCAGTACGAGCAGTACTTC.

The chain has TRBV2 and TRBJ2-7, with 9 bases that match TRBD1. V shed 2 bases and J 5 bases; nucleotides not matched to a gene: 10. In germline, CDR1 is SNHLY, CDR2 FYNNEI. The CDR3 is 16 amino acids. CDR3 DNA: TGTGCCAGCAGTGAACTCAACCGGGACAGGGCCCACGAGCAGTACTTC. It translates to CASSELNRDRAHEQYF.

The chain joins TRBV7-2 to TRBJ1-6, with unresolved D. The V gene lost 0 bases and the J gene lost 7 bases, with 13 bases spanning the gap. In germline, CDR1 is SGHTA, CDR2 FQGNSA. This CDR3 comprises 16 residues. The CDR3 bases are TGTGCCAGCAGCTTAGCCCCTGGGCAGCGCAATTCACCCCTCCACTTT. This encodes CASSLAPGQRNSPLHF.

The chain combines TRBV6-4 with TRBJ1-4; D is uncertain. V was trimmed by 7 bases and J by 4 bases, leaving 10 bases between them. The germline V gene has CDR1 MRHNA and CDR2 SNTAGT. The CDR3 covers 13 residues. CDR3 region: CASNPPFNEKLFF. The CDR3 bases are TGTGCCAGCAACCCCCCGTTTAATGAAAAACTGTTTTTT.

The V gene is TRBV28, the J gene TRBJ1-1; no definite D call. Looked up from germline, CDR1 is MDHEN and CDR2 is SYDVKM. This CDR3 spans 15 amino acids. V lost 4 bases to trimming and J lost 4 bases, with 16 bases between them. Here the CDR3 reads CASSSPQYSGTEAFF. The CDR3 region has the DNA TGTGCCAGCAGTTCCCCCCAGTACAGTGGCACTGAAGCTTTCTTT.

V is TRBV27 and J is TRBJ1-4; D remains ambiguous. Germline CDR1 MNHEY, CDR2 SMNVEV (reference sequence). Trimming cost V 3 bases and J 1 base, with 9 bases left between them. This CDR3 has 15 residues. As DNA, the CDR3 is TGTGCCAGCAGTTTGTTTCCGAGAACTAATGAAAAACTGTTTTTT. Translating gives CASSLFPRTNEKLFF.

The chain joins TRBV27 to TRBJ1-1; possibly TRBD1 for D (6 bases). The germline V gene encodes CDR1 MNHEY and CDR2 SMNVEV (reference sequence). The CDR3 extends over 14 amino acids. Deletions cut 7 bases from V and 4 bases from J, with 16 bases between. CDR3 DNA sequence: TGTGCCAGCAATTATAATCTGGGGGCCACTGAAGCTTTCTTT. Translated, it gives CASNYNLGATEAFF.

In its sample, this clone was seen once. The chain joins TRBV7-2 to TRBJ2-5, with 7 bases that match TRBD1. This CDR3 region has 14 residues. CDR1 is SGHTA, CDR2 FQGNSA, per germline. V lost 5 bases and J lost 5; bases outside the gene matches: 8. CDR3 protein: CASSPLTGFETQYF. The CDR3 DNA is TGTGCCAGCAGCCCCCTGACAGGGTTTGAGACCCAGTACTTC.

The gene calls are TRBV30 and TRBJ2-5; 8 nucleotides align to TRBD2. The germline gives CDR1 GTSNPN, CDR2 SVGIG (reference sequence). CDR3 size: 15 residues. V lost 2 bases and J lost 5; bases outside the gene matches: 10. As DNA, the CDR3 is TGTGCCTGGAGTTCGGGACTAGGGGCGGGGGAGACCCAGTACTTC. Protein sequence: CAWSSGLGAGETQYF.

The chain uses TRBV5-1 and TRBJ1-2, with D maybe TRBD1 (6 bases). Trimming took off 6 bases at V and 8 bases at J, with 17 bases between the two ends. Germline CDR1 and CDR2: SGHRS and YFSETQ. The length of the CDR3 is 13 residues. DNA for the CDR3: TGCGCCAGCACCCTGACAGGTGAAGCGGGCTACACCTTC. Translation: CASTLTGEAGYTF.

This clone was recorded a few times. The rearrangement links TRBV30 to TRBJ1-2; D is uncertain. The CDR3 spans 10 residues. Trimming removed 6 bases at V and 6 bases at J, with 8 bases between. Germline V gene sequence: CDR1 GTSNPN, CDR2 SVGIG (reference sequence). The CDR3 region has the DNA TGTGCCTGTATCGCGGATGGCTACACCTTC. It yields the protein CACIADGYTF.

The table lists this clone with a count of one. The rearrangement joins TRBV11-2 to TRBJ2-7; perhaps TRBD2 as D (5 bases). The CDR3 spans 16 residues. V gave up 1 base and J gave up 2 bases, with 15 bases separating them. Per the germline V gene, CDR1 is SGHAT and CDR2 is FQNNGV. The CDR3 coding sequence is TGTGCCAGCAGCTTAGGGGTTAGCGCGGTACCCTACGAGCAGTACTTC. This gives the protein CASSLGVSAVPYEQYF.

The chain couples TRBV5-1 to TRBJ2-5, with D maybe TRBD2 (6 bases). Per germline, CDR1 SGHRS and CDR2 YFSETQ. The CDR3 is 13 amino acids. V was trimmed by 3 bases and J by 1 base, leaving 7 bases between them. In DNA form, the CDR3 reads TGCGCCAGCAGCTGGGACTCCCAAGAGACCCAGTACTTC. This codes for CASSWDSQETQYF. Full variable domain (missing parts from reference TRBV5-1 and TRBJ2-5): KAGVTQTPRYLIKTRGQQVTLSCSPISGHRSVSWYQQTPGQGLQFLFEYFSETQRNKGNFPGRFSGRQFSNSRSEMNVSTLELGDSALYLCASSWDSQETQYFGPGTRLLVL.

V is TRBV7-2 and J is TRBJ2-7; tentative D call: TRBD1 (6 bases). Trimming left V 5 bases short and J 6 bases short, with 23 bases between. The germline V gene encodes CDR1 SGHTA and CDR2 FQGNSA. This CDR3 spans 16 amino acids. CDR3 region: CASSPGAGTRGGEQYF. CDR3 coding DNA: TGTGCCAGCAGCCCTGGGGCAGGGACAAGAGGTGGCGAGCAGTACTTC.

The V call is TRBV29-1, the J call TRBJ2-7; D may be TRBD1 (6 bases). The CDR3 length is 12 residues. V lost 5 bases and J lost 3, with 11 bases in between. Per the germline V gene, CDR1 is SQVTM and CDR2 is ANQGSEA. The CDR3 coding sequence is TGCAGCGTTACCGGGACATTCTACGAGCAGTACTTC. It is translated as CSVTGTFYEQYF.

The CDR3 DNA is TGCGCCAGCAGCTTGGATAGGTACGAGCAGTACTTC. Its protein product is CASSLDRYEQYF. The chain is built from TRBV5-1 and TRBJ2-5; D is unresolved. The DNA matches TRBJ2-7 better at its end, which makes the J call doubtful. The CDR3 is made up of 12 amino acids. Germline CDR1 is SGHRS and CDR2 is YFSETQ.